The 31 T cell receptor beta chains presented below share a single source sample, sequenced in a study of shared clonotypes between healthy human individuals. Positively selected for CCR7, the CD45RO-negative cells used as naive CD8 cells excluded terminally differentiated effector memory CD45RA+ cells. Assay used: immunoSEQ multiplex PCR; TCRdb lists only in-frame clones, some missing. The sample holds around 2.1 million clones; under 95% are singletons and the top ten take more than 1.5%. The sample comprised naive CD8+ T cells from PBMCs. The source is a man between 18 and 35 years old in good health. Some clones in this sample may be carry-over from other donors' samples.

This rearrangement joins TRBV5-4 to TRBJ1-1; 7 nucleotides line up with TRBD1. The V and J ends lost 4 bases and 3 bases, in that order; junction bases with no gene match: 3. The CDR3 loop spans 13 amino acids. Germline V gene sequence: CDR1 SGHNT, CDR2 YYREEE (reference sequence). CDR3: CASSHGTDTEAFF. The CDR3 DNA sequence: TGTGCCAGCAGCCACGGGACAGACACTGAAGCTTTCTTT. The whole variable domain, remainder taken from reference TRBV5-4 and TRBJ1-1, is ETGVTQSPTHLIKTRGQQVTLRCSSQSGHNTVSWYQQALGQGPQFIFQYYREEENGRGNFPPRFSGLQFPNYSSELNVNALELDDSALYLCASSHGTDTEAFFGQGTRLTVV.

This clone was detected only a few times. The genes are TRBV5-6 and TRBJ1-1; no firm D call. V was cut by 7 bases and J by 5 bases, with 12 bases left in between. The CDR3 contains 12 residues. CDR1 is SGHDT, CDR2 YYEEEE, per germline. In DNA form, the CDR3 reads TGTGCCAGCGGATTGGTGGGTACTGAAGCTTTCTTT. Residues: CASGLVGTEAFF.

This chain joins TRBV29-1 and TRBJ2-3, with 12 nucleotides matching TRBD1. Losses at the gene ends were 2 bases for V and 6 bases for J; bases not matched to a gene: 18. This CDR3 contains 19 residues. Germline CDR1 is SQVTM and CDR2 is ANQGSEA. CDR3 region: CSVENPPFPGQGASDTQYF. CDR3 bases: TGCAGCGTTGAAAACCCCCCATTCCCGGGACAGGGGGCAAGTGATACGCAGTATTTT.

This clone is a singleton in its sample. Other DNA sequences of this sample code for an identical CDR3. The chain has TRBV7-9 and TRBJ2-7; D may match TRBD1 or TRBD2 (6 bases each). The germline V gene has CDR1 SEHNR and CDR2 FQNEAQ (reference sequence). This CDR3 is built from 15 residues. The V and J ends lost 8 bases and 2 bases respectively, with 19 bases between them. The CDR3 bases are TGTGCCAGCTCCCTGGGGGGCCTGGCCCCCTACGAGCAGTACTTC. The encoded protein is CASSLGGLAPYEQYF.

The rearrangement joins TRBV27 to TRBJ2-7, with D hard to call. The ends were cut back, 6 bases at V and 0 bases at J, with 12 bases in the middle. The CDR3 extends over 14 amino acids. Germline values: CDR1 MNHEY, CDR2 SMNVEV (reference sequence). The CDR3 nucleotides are TGTGCCAGCAGCGAAGACTTTTCCTCCTACGAGCAGTACTTC. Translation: CASSEDFSSYEQYF.

The CDR3 nucleotides are TGTGCCAGCAGCTTGGACCACAGGGGTAACTCCTACAATGAGCAGTTCTTC. Translating gives CASSLDHRGNSYNEQFF. The chain carries TRBV7-3 and TRBJ2-1; 7 nucleotides agree with TRBD1. J was trimmed by 0 bases and V by 3 bases; bases with no gene match: 8. The CDR3 extends over 17 amino acids. Per the germline V gene, CDR1 is SGHTA and CDR2 is FQGTGA.

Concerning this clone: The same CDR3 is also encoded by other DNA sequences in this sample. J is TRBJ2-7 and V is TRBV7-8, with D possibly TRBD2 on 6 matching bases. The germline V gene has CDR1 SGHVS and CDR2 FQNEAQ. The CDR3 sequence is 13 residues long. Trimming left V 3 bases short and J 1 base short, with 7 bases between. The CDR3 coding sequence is TGTGCCAGCAGCTTTGGGGGGTCCTACGAGCAGTACTTC. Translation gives CASSFGGSYEQYF.

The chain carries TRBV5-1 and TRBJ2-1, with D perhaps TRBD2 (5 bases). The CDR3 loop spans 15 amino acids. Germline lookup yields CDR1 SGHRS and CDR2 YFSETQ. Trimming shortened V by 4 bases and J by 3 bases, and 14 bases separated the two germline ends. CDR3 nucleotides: TGCGCCAGCAGCCAGGAGCGGAACTACTACAATGAGCAGTTCTTC. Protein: CASSQERNYYNEQFF.

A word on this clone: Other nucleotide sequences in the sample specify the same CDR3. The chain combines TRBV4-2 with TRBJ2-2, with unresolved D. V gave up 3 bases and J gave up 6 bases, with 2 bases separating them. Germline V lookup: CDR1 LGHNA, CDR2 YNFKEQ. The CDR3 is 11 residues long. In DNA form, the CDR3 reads TGTGCCAGCAGCCAGGCCGGGGAGCTGTTTTTT. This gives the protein CASSQAGELFF.

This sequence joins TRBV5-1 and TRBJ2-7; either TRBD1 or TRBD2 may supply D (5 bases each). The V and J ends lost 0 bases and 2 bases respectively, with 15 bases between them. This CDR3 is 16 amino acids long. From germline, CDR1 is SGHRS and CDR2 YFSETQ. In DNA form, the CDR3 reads TGCGCCAGCAGCTTGGGGGGACGGACACACCCCTACGAGCAGTACTTC. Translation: CASSLGGRTHPYEQYF.

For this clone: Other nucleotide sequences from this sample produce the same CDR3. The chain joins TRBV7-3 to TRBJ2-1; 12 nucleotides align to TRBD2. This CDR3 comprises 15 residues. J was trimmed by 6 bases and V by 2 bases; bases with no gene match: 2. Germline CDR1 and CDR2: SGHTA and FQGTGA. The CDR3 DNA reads TGTGCCAGCAGCTTAGGACTAGCGGGGAGCAATGAGCAGTTCTTC. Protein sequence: CASSLGLAGSNEQFF.

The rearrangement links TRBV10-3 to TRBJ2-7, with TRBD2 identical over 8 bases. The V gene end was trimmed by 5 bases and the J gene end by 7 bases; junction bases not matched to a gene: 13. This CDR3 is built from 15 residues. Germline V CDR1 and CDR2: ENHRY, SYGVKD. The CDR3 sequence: CAISTREGRLREQYF. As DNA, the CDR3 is TGTGCCATCAGTACACGGGAGGGAAGATTACGGGAGCAGTACTTC.

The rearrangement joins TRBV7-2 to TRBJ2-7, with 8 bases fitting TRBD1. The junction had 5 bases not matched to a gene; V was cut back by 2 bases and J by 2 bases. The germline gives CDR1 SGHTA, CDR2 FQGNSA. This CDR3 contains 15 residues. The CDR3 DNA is TGTGCCAGCAGCTTAAACGGACAGGGCCCCTACGAGCAGTACTTC. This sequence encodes CASSLNGQGPYEQYF.

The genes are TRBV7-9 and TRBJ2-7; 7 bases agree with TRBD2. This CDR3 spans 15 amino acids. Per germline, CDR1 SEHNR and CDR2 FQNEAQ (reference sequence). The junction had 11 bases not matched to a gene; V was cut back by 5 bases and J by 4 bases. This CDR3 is CASSPRDYHPYEQYF. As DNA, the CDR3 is TGTGCCAGCAGCCCTCGGGACTACCACCCATACGAGCAGTACTTC.

CDR3 in DNA: TGTGCCAGCACCATCCCCCGGGACAGGGGCTCTGGGGCCAACGTCCTGACTTTC. Protein: CASTIPRDRGSGANVLTF. The chain is built from TRBV9 and TRBJ2-6, with TRBD1 matching 10 bases. Losses at the gene ends were 6 bases for V and 0 bases for J; bases not matched to a gene: 9. This CDR3 comprises 18 residues. Per the germline V gene, CDR1 is SGDLS and CDR2 is YYNGEE.

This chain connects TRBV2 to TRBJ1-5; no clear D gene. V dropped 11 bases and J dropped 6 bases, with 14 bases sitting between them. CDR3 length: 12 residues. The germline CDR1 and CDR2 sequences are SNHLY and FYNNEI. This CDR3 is CASGLRGQPQHF. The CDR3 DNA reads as TGTGCCTCCGGGCTACGGGGTCAGCCCCAGCATTTT.

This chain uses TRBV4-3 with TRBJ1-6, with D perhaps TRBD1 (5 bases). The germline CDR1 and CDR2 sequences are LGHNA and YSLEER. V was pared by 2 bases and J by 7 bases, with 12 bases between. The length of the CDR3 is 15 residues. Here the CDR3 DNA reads TGCGCCAGCAGCCAAACCGGGGCCGTCAATTCACCCCTCCACTTT. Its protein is CASSQTGAVNSPLHF.

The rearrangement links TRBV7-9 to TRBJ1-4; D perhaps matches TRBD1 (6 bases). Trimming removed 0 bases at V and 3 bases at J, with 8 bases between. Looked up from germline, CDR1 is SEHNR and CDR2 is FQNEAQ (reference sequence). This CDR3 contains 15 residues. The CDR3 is CASSLAGGPNEKLFF. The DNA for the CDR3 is TGTGCCAGCAGCTTAGCGGGGGGGCCTAATGAAAAACTGTTTTTT. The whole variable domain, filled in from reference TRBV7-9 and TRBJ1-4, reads DTGVSQNPRHKITKRGQNVTFRCDPISEHNRLYWYRQTLGQGPEFLTYFQNEAQLEKSRLLSDRFSAERPKGSFSTLEIQRTEQGDSAMYLCASSLAGGPNEKLFFGSGTQLSVL.

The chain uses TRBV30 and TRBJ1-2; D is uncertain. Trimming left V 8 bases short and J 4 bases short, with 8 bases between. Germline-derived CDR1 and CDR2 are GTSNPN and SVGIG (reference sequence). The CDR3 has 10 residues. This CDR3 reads CAKNPYGYTF. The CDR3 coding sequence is TGTGCCAAAAACCCCTATGGCTACACCTTC. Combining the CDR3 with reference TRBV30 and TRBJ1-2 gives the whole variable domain SQTIHQWPATLVQPVGSPLSLECTVEGTSNPNLYWYRQAAGRGLQLLFYSVGIGQISSEVPQNLSASRPQDRQFILSSKKLLLSDSGFYLCAKNPYGYTFGSGTRLTVV.

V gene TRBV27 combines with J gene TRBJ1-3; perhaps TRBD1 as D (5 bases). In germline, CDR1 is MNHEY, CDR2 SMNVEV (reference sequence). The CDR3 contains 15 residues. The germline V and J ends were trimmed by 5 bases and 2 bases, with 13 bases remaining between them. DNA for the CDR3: TGTGCCAGCAGTCTGAGCGGAGGGGCTGGAAACACCATATATTTT. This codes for CASSLSGGAGNTIYF.

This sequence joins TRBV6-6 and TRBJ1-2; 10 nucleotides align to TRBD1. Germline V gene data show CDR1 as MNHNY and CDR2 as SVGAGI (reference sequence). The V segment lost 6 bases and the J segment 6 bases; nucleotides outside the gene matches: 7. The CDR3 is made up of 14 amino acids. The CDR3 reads CASSQGQGPHGYTF. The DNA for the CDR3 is TGTGCCAGCAGCCAGGGACAGGGGCCTCATGGCTACACCTTC.

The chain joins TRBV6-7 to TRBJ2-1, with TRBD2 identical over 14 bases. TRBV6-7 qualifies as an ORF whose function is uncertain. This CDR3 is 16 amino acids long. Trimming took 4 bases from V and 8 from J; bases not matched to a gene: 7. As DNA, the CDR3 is TGTGCCAGCAGTTCGAGGGGACTAGCGGGAGACCATGAGCAGTTCTTC. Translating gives CASSSRGLAGDHEQFF.

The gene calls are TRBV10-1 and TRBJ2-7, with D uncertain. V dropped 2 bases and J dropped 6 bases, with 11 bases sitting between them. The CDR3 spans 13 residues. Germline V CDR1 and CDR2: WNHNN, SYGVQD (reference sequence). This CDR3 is CASSEGQATEQYF. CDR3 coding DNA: TGCGCCAGCAGTGAGGGCCAGGCTACCGAGCAGTACTTC.

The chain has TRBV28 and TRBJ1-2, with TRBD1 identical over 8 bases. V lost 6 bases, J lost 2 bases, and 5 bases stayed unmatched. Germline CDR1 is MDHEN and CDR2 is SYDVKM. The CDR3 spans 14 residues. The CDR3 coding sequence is TGTGCCAGCAGCTGGGGACAGGAAAACTATGGCTACACCTTC. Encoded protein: CASSWGQENYGYTF.

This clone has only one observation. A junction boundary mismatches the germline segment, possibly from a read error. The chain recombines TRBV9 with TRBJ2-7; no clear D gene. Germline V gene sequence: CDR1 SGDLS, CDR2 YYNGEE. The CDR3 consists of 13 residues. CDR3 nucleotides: TGTGCCAGCAGCGTAGGTAAAGTTGCGGCGATCACCTTC. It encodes CASSVGKVAAITF.

CDR3 DNA sequence: TGTGCCAGCAGTCTCCGGGACTACTTTTTGGATACGCAGTATTTT. It is translated as CASSLRDYFLDTQYF. The gene calls are TRBV6-1 and TRBJ2-3, with 7 bases matching TRBD2. The CDR3 extends over 15 amino acids. With V trimmed by 5 bases and J by 6 bases, 11 bases remained unmatched. CDR1 MNHNS and CDR2 SASEGT come from the germline V gene.

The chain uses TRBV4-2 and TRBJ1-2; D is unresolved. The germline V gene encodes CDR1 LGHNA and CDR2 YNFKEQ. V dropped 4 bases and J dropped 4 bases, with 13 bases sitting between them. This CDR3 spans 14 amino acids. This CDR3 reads CASSPDGGGYGYTF. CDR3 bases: TGTGCCAGCAGCCCAGACGGCGGCGGCTATGGCTACACCTTC.

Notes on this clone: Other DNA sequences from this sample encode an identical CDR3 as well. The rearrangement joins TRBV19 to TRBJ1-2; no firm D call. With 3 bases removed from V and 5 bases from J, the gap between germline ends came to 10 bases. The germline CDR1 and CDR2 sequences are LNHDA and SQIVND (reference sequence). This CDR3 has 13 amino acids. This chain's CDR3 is CASSIGSSYGYTF. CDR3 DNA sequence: TGTGCCAGTAGTATCGGATCCTCATATGGCTACACCTTC.

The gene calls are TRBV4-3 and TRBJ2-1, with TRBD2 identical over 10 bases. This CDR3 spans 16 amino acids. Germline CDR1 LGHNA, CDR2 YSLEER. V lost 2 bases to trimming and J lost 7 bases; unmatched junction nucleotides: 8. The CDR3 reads CASSQSGRAFFNEQFF. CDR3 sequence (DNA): TGCGCCAGCAGCCAAAGCGGGAGGGCCTTTTTTAATGAGCAGTTCTTC.

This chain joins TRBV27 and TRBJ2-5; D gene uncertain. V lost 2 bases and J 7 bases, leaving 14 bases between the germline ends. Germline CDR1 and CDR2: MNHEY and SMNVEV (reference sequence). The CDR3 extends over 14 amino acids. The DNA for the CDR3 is TGTGCCAGCAGTTTAAACGGCAACTTAGGGACCCAGTACTTC. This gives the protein CASSLNGNLGTQYF.

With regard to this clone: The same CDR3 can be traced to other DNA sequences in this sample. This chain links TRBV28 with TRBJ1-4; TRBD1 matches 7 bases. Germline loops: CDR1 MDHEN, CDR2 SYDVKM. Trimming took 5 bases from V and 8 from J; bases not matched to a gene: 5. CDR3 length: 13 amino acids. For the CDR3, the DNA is TGTGCCAGCAGTCCAGGGGGGTCGGAAAAACTGTTTTTT. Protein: CASSPGGSEKLFF.